The text below deals with one T cell receptor (beta chain). Its matching antigen is unknown. These data come from a study of CD8+ T cells in alopecia areata. Study-wide findings and caveats: Tofacitinib delivered significant drops in scalp clonality and in expanded CD8+ clones among the top 100.

Germline assignment: CDR1 SGHAT and CDR2 FQNNGV. The CDR3 consists of 14 residues. After removal of 5 bases from V and 3 bases from J, the junction contained 3 bases not matched to a gene. RNA, once extracted, was reverse transcribed into cDNA for use as the sequencing template. Some clones are missing from TCRdb's copy, which holds only in-frame ones; the method was immunoSEQ multiplex PCR. The sample has roughly 70,000 clones; about 30% are singletons. Sample treatment: oral pan-JAK inhibitor, 5-10 mg twice daily. The TCR originated in a human donor with alopecia areata. V is TRBV11-2 and J is TRBJ1-2; 10 positions match TRBD1. The sequencing used CD8+ T cells sorted from blood, collected at week 4, from a patient treated with tofacitinib. The CDR3 coding sequence is TGTGCCAGCAGCCAAGGGACAGGGGACTATGGCTACACCTTC. Amino acids: CASSQGTGDYGYTF.